The rows below give T cell receptor beta chains drawn from one sample of a study of cytomegalovirus exposure and HLA in healthy donors. Profiling relied on immunoSEQ multiplex PCR, and the TCRdb table lists in-frame clones only, not all of them. The sample holds approximately 180,000 clones, roughly 78% seen once. Sample: PBMCs. The receptors originated from a woman between 50 and 59 years old in good health and CMV-seropositive. Both conserved end residues are part of each CDR3. The order of the fields is D gene, V gene, CDR3 length, J gene, clone size, CDR3 DNA, CDR3 protein. D genes are given only for firm matches. Not every row has a clone size; where given, it reads once, few, many or a size class.

.,TRBV10-3,12,TRBJ1-4,.,TGTGCCACTGCGGCGACTAATGAAAAACTGTTTTTT,CATAATNEKLFF
.,TRBV30,13,TRBJ1-4,.,TGTGCCTGGAGTGTCACTAGGGCTGAAAAACTGTTTTTT,CAWSVTRAEKLFF
TRBD1,TRBV6-5,14,TRBJ2-3,.,TGTGCCAGCAGCGCCGGCAGGCTACAGGGGAGTGAGTATTTT,CASSAGRLQGSEYF
TRBD1,TRBV4-1,15,TRBJ1-2,few,TGCGCCAGCAGGAGAATGGACAGGGAGCTCTATGGCTACACCTTC,CASRRMDRELYGYTF
.,TRBV5-4,14,TRBJ2-5,few,TGTGCCAGCAGCTTGGACAGGGTCCAAGAGACCCAGTACTTC,CASSLDRVQETQYF
.,TRBV25-1,15,TRBJ2-5,.,TGTGCCAGCACCCCCAACGGAGGGGCGTCTGAGACCCAGTACTTC,CASTPNGGASETQYF
.,TRBV5-1,15,TRBJ1-2,few,TGCGCCAGCAGCGAGGGACTTGGAGGGCACTATGGCTACACCTTC,CASSEGLGGHYGYTF
.,TRBV6-5,13,TRBJ2-5,.,TGTGCCAGCAGCCTAAGACAGAAAGAGACCCAGTACTTC,CASSLRQKETQYF
.,TRBV9,14,TRBJ2-1,.,TGTGCCAGCAGCGCGGGGGGCCTCTCCAATGAGCAGTTCTTC,CASSAGGLSNEQFF
.,TRBV6-1,13,TRBJ1-5,.,TGTGCCAGCAGTGAAGCCGGGGGACAGCCCCAGCATTTT,CASSEAGGQPQHF
TRBD2,TRBV5-1,15,TRBJ2-4,.,TGCGCCAGCAGCCCGGGGGGTTACGATGGAAACATTCAGTACTTC,CASSPGGYDGNIQYF
.,TRBV2,15,TRBJ1-1,.,TGTGCCAGCAACATACCGGGACAAAGAGGCACTGAAGCTTTCTTT,CASNIPGQRGTEAFF
.,TRBV14,13,TRBJ1-1,.,TGTGCCAGCAGCCTCCAGGGGATCGGTGAAGCTTTCTTT,CASSLQGIGEAFF
.,TRBV19,15,TRBJ2-7,few,TGTGCCAGTAGTATGTCCCCCAACAGGGCGGACGAGCAGTACTTC,CASSMSPNRADEQYF
TRBD1,TRBV11-2,14,TRBJ2-3,.,TGTGCCAGCAGCCGCACAGGGGGCAGAGATACGCAGTATTTT,CASSRTGGRDTQYF
.,TRBV5-5,17,TRBJ2-6,.,TGTGCCAGCAGCTTGGAAGGGGGGGGGTCTGGGGCCAACGTCCTGACTTTC,CASSLEGGGSGANVLTF
.,TRBV5-4,17,TRBJ2-3,.,TGTGCCAGCAGCTTGGGGGGGCGTCCCCATAGCACAGATACGCAGTATTTT,CASSLGGRPHSTDTQYF
TRBD1,TRBV5-4,14,TRBJ1-5,.,TGTGCCAGCAGCCTACAGGGGGCGGGTCAGCCCCAGCATTTT,CASSLQGAGQPQHF
.,TRBV6-5,14,TRBJ2-2,.,TGTGCCAGCAGTTATAACGGACAAGCCGGGGAGCTGTTTTTT,CASSYNGQAGELFF
.,TRBV2,11,TRBJ1-1,few,TGTGCCAGCAGTGGGTACTCTGAAGCTTTCTTT,CASSGYSEAFF
.,TRBV5-1,12,TRBJ1-2,.,TGCGCCAGCAGCGAGGGTGGCTATGGCTACACCTTC,CASSEGGYGYTF
TRBD1,TRBV6-1,15,TRBJ1-3,.,TGTGCCAGCAGATCCGGACAGGGGGCTGGAAACACCATATATTTT,CASRSGQGAGNTIYF
TRBD1,TRBV5-8,12,TRBJ2-1,once,TGTGCCAGCAGCTTAGGACAGGGACAAGGATTCTTC,CASSLGQGQGFF
.,TRBV5-5,14,TRBJ1-1,.,TGTGCCAGCAACGATCCCCGGGGTAACACTGAAGCTTTCTTT,CASNDPRGNTEAFF
.,TRBV13,14,TRBJ1-4,.,TGTGCCAGCAGCTTAGAAGGAGACAGAGAAAAACTGTTTTTT,CASSLEGDREKLFF
.,TRBV21-1,15,TRBJ2-2,.,TGTGCCAGCAGCCCCCGGGACTCTCACACCGGGGAGCTGTTTTTT,CASSPRDSHTGELFF
.,TRBV19,14,TRBJ2-7,many,TGTGCCAGTAGTATAGAAGGCAGAGGGAAAGAGCAGTACTTC,CASSIEGRGKEQYF
TRBD1,TRBV7-7,11,TRBJ2-7,many,TGTGCCATCCAACAGGGGGCCGAGCAGTACTTC,CAIQQGAEQYF
TRBD2,TRBV7-9,13,TRBJ2-7,.,TGTGCCAGCACCCCTAGGGGAGGGTACGAGCAGTACTTC,CASTPRGGYEQYF
.,TRBV7-7,13,TRBJ2-5,.,TGTGCCAGCAGCTTAGACAGGAAAGAGACCCAGTACTTC,CASSLDRKETQYF
TRBD2,TRBV5-6,18,TRBJ2-5,few,TGTGCCAGCAGCCCGCTTTGGGCTAGCGGGGGGGAGCGGGAGACCCAGTACTTC,CASSPLWASGGERETQYF
TRBD1,TRBV6-5,15,TRBJ1-1,.,TGTGCCAGCAGCCAGTCGGGACAGCTGAACACTGAAGCTTTCTTT,CASSQSGQLNTEAFF
.,TRBV5-1,14,TRBJ1-6,few,TGCGCCAGCAGCTCTGGGCCGGGAAATTCACCCCTCCACTTT,CASSSGPGNSPLHF
TRBD2,TRBV9,18,TRBJ2-3,.,TGTGCCAGCAGCGTAGGGACTAGCGGGGGCCCCGGAGGAGATACGCAGTATTTT,CASSVGTSGGPGGDTQYF
TRBD1,TRBV10-3,18,TRBJ1-6,once,TGTGCCATCAGTGCATCCGGGACAGGGGCCCTTTCGGCTTCACCCCTCCACTTT,CAISASGTGALSASPLHF
.,TRBV9,15,TRBJ2-2,few,TGTGCCAGCAGCGTCGGACAGACTAACACCGGGGAGCTGTTTTTT,CASSVGQTNTGELFF
.,TRBV6-1,14,TRBJ1-4,once,TGTGCCAGCAGTCCTGGGGCAGATAATGAAAAACTGTTTTTT,CASSPGADNEKLFF
.,TRBV11-2,16,TRBJ1-6,.,TGTGCCAGCAGACGCGCTTTGAGCTCCTATAATTCACCCCTCCACTTT,CASRRALSSYNSPLHF
.,TRBV6-5,13,TRBJ1-3,.,TGTGCCAGCAGCCGACAGGTTGGAAACACCATATATTTT,CASSRQVGNTIYF
.,TRBV9,13,TRBJ1-1,.,TGTGCCAGCAGCGCCGGACAGAACACTGAAGCTTTCTTT,CASSAGQNTEAFF
TRBD1,TRBV7-7,21,TRBJ2-6,few,TGTGCCAGCCCAAAATCCAACCCCCGTGACAGGGGTCCAAGTGGGGCCAACGTCCTGACTTTC,CASPKSNPRDRGPSGANVLTF
TRBD1,TRBV6-5,14,TRBJ1-2,once,TGTGCCAGCAGGCCTCTGACAGGGAGTGGTGGCTACACCTTC,CASRPLTGSGGYTF
TRBD1,TRBV6-5,15,TRBJ1-6,.,TGTGCCAGCAGTTACTCAGGGACAGGGGATTCACCCCTCCACTTT,CASSYSGTGDSPLHF
.,TRBV4-1,13,TRBJ2-5,.,TGCGCCAGCAGCCTGCATGCTAGCCAGACCCAGTACTTC,CASSLHASQTQYF
TRBD1,TRBV19,17,TRBJ2-7,.,TGTGCCAGTAGTATCCCCGGGACAGGGGGAAGGAGCTACGAGCAGTACTTC,CASSIPGTGGRSYEQYF
.,TRBV6-4,12,TRBJ1-6,.,TGTGCCAGCAGTCAGGGGACCTCACCCCTCCACTTT,CASSQGTSPLHF